Following are 24 T cell receptor beta chains from one sample sequenced in a study of T cell responses to AZD1222 COVID-19 vaccine. Method: immunoSEQ multiplex PCR; TCRdb's copy keeps in-frame clones and lacks some. The sample has 75,000 to 100,000 clones; 88% are singletons. The source material was peripheral blood, sampled on day 0 of AZD1222 vaccination. These receptors were taken from an adult in good health.

The chain combines TRBV7-9 with TRBJ2-5; D is unresolved. Germline CDR1 and CDR2: SEHNR and FQNEAQ (reference sequence). Deletions cut 2 bases from V and 4 bases from J, with 5 bases between. This CDR3 has 12 residues. The CDR3 DNA follows: TGTGCCAGCAGCTTATTCGGAGAGACCCAGTACTTC. Translating it yields CASSLFGETQYF.

V and J are TRBV20-1 and TRBJ1-5; possible D gene TRBD1, 5 bases. There are 15 residues in the CDR3. The germline V gene encodes CDR1 DFQATT and CDR2 SNEGSKA (reference sequence). V lost 3 bases, J lost 2 bases, and 14 bases lay in between. DNA of the CDR3: TGCAGTGCTAGTGGGGGTTTAGAGGGCAATCAGCCCCAGCATTTT. Its translation is CSASGGLEGNQPQHF.

V and J are TRBV6-1 and TRBJ2-3; 9 bases map to TRBD2. The CDR3 sequence is 15 residues long. V shed 0 bases and J 4 bases; nucleotides not matched to a gene: 2. Germline V gene sequence: CDR1 MNHNS, CDR2 SASEGT. This CDR3 reads CASSEAAGGPDTQYF. The DNA for the CDR3 is TGTGCCAGCAGTGAAGCGGCGGGGGGGCCAGATACGCAGTATTTT.

V usage is TRBV11-2 and J usage is TRBJ2-1; 9 bases fit TRBD1. The V and J ends lost 5 bases and 2 bases, in that order; junction bases with no gene match: 4. The V gene's germline CDR1 is SGHAT and CDR2 FQNNGV. The CDR3 is 15 residues long. DNA for the CDR3: TGTGCCAGCAGCGCGGGGGACAGGGCCTACAATGAGCAGTTCTTC. Its protein is CASSAGDRAYNEQFF.

V is TRBV18 and J is TRBJ1-4; no clear D. Germline V gives CDR1 KGHSH, CDR2 LQKENI. Trimming stripped 1 base from V and 7 bases from J, with 7 bases between. The CDR3 length is 13 residues. The CDR3 reads CASSPRVSEKLFF. CDR3 nucleotides: TGTGCCAGCTCACCACGCGTGAGTGAAAAACTGTTTTTT.

The chain combines TRBV4-1 with TRBJ1-5; weak D call: TRBD1 (5 bases). V was trimmed by 6 bases and J by 6 bases, leaving 15 bases between them. This CDR3 region has 14 residues. Germline V gene data show CDR1 as MGHRA and CDR2 as YSYEKL. CDR3 DNA sequence: TGCGCCAGCAGACGTGGGACCCGGGCTCAGCCCCAGCATTTT. Encoded protein: CASRRGTRAQPQHF.

The CDR3 region is CASSDSTSGGTDTQYF. The CDR3 nucleotides read TGTGCCAGCAGTGACTCGACTAGCGGGGGCACAGATACGCAGTATTTT. The chain recombines TRBV6-4 with TRBJ2-3; 11 positions agree with TRBD2. The V segment lost 0 bases and the J segment 1 base; nucleotides outside the gene matches: 0. The germline gives CDR1 MRHNA, CDR2 SNTAGT. The CDR3 spans 16 residues.

This chain joins TRBV14 and TRBJ1-5; D is unclear. This CDR3 is built from 13 residues. Deletions cut 5 bases from V and 5 bases from J, with 10 bases between. The germline CDR1 and CDR2 sequences are SGHDN and FVKESK. The CDR3 bases are TGTGCCAGCAGCTCGGCAATGGATCAGCCCCAGCATTTT. This translates into CASSSAMDQPQHF.

This clone was counted a single time. The gene calls are TRBV11-2 and TRBJ1-1; D is perhaps TRBD1 (6 bases). The CDR3 length is 14 residues. Germline V gives CDR1 SGHAT, CDR2 FQNNGV. Between the trimmed V and J ends, which lost 5 bases and 4 bases, there was a span of 14 bases. CDR3 residues: CASSLRGQGTEAFF. CDR3 coding DNA: TGTGCCAGCAGCCTCAGGGGTCAAGGCACTGAAGCTTTCTTT.

The chain couples TRBV6-5 to TRBJ1-3; D is unresolved. The CDR3 spans 15 residues. Germline lookup yields CDR1 MNHEY and CDR2 SVGAGI. The ends were cut back, 7 bases at V and 0 bases at J, with 13 bases in the middle. In DNA form, the CDR3 reads TGTGCCAGCATGGACGGAATACTCTCTGGAAACACCATATATTTT. As protein: CASMDGILSGNTIYF.

The V gene is TRBV7-9, the J gene TRBJ1-5, with 11 bases matching TRBD1. The CDR3 covers 16 residues. V shed 4 bases and J 1 base; nucleotides not matched to a gene: 3. Germline V gives CDR1 SEHNR, CDR2 FQNEAQ (reference sequence). The CDR3 DNA sequence: TGTGCCAGCAGCTGGGGACAGGGGGACAGCAATCAGCCCCAGCATTTT. Its protein product is CASSWGQGDSNQPQHF.

The chain uses TRBV6-5 and TRBJ2-1; 7 bases are shared with TRBD2. This CDR3 has 13 amino acids. The trim removed 6 bases at V and 7 bases at J, leaving 6 bases unmatched. CDR1 and CDR2 (germline): MNHEY, SVGAGI. CDR3 in amino acids: CASSFGGTNEQFF. The DNA for the CDR3 is TGTGCCAGCAGCTTCGGGGGGACTAATGAGCAGTTCTTC.

The chain couples TRBV7-2 to TRBJ1-4; the D is unclear. V was cut by 2 bases and J by 8 bases, with 9 bases left in between. Germline V gene lookup returns CDR1 SGHTA and CDR2 FQGNSA. This CDR3 has 13 residues. In DNA form, the CDR3 reads TGTGCCAGCAGCTTATTTTCTCGAGAAAAACTGTTTTTT. It encodes CASSLFSREKLFF.

The gene calls are TRBV2 and TRBJ2-1; 9 bases match TRBD2. The junction had 9 bases not matched to a gene; V was cut back by 5 bases and J by 4 bases. The CDR3 extends over 16 amino acids. Germline V CDR1 and CDR2: SNHLY, FYNNEI. The CDR3 nucleotides are TGTGCCAGCAGTTTGACCTCTAGCGGGACATACAATGAGCAGTTCTTC. Translated: CASSLTSSGTYNEQFF.

The V call is TRBV28, the J call TRBJ1-5, with a possible D match to TRBD1 (5 bases). CDR1 is MDHEN and CDR2 is SYDVKM in the germline V gene. Between the trimmed V and J ends, which lost 2 bases and 1 base, there was a span of 12 bases. The CDR3 is 16 amino acids. The CDR3 protein is CASSLVEGTSNQPQHF. DNA for the CDR3: TGTGCCAGCAGTTTAGTAGAGGGGACGAGCAATCAGCCCCAGCATTTT. The full variable domain, its missing parts supplied by reference TRBV28 and TRBJ1-5, is DVKVTQSSRYLVKRTGEKVFLECVQDMDHENMFWYRQDPGLGLRLIYFSYDVKMKEKGDIPEGYSVSREKKERFSLILESASTNQTSMYLCASSLVEGTSNQPQHFGDGTRLSIL.

The chain joins TRBV11-2 to TRBJ1-2; D gene uncertain. The CDR3 is 13 residues long. V lost 5 bases and J 0 bases, leaving 7 bases between the germline ends. The germline V gene has CDR1 SGHAT and CDR2 FQNNGV. The CDR3 DNA reads as TGTGCCAGCAGCAAAGAAGCTAACTATGGCTACACCTTC. It specifies CASSKEANYGYTF.

This chain uses TRBV6-1 with TRBJ1-1, with D possibly matching TRBD1 (5 bases). The CDR3 length is 13 residues. V was trimmed by 3 bases and J by 4 bases, leaving 9 bases between them. Germline V gives CDR1 MNHNS, CDR2 SASEGT. This CDR3 reads CASSEQGVTEAFF. CDR3 coding DNA: TGTGCCAGCAGTGAGCAGGGAGTCACTGAAGCTTTCTTT.

The V and J genes are TRBV7-3 and TRBJ2-5; TRBD1 or TRBD2 may be the D gene (6 bases each). This CDR3 is 13 amino acids long. V was pared by 8 bases and J by 1 base, with 11 bases between. Germline loops: CDR1 SGHTA, CDR2 FQGTGA. The CDR3 DNA sequence: TGTGCCAGCGGAGAGGGGGGCCAAGAGACCCAGTACTTC. Amino acid sequence: CASGEGGQETQYF.

In regard to this clone: At one boundary the junction diverges from the germline segment, which might be a read error. This chain joins TRBV12-3 or TRBV12-4 and TRBJ2-7; a weak D match, TRBD1 (5 bases). This CDR3 spans 12 amino acids. DNA for the CDR3: TGTGCCAGCAGTTCCGGTGGGGCACCCGGGCACTTC. As protein: CASSSGGAPGHF.

The gene calls are TRBV6-4 and TRBJ2-2; D unresolved. V was clipped by 2 bases and J by 2 bases, with 0 bases between them. Looked up from germline, CDR1 is MRHNA and CDR2 is SNTAGT. This CDR3 has 12 amino acids. The CDR3 DNA reads as TGTGCCAGCAGTGACAACACCGGGGAGCTGTTTTTT. Translated: CASSDNTGELFF.

This clone has just a few counts. The chain combines TRBV6-4 with TRBJ2-3, with 13 positions matching TRBD2. With V trimmed by 4 bases and J by 5 bases, 0 bases remained unmatched. Germline V gene sequence: CDR1 MRHNA, CDR2 SNTAGT. The CDR3 runs to 14 residues. CDR3 bases: TGTGCCAGCAGTGGACTAGCGGGGGGAGATACGCAGTATTTT. The encoded protein is CASSGLAGGDTQYF.

CDR3 amino acids: CASRPQGNSNTGELFF. The CDR3 coding sequence is TGTGCCAGCAGACCACAGGGGAATTCGAACACCGGGGAGCTGTTTTTT. The chain is built from TRBV28 and TRBJ2-2; 7 positions agree with TRBD1. Germline V lookup: CDR1 MDHEN, CDR2 SYDVKM. The CDR3 contains 16 residues. The V gene end was trimmed by 6 bases and the J gene end by 0 bases; junction bases not matched to a gene: 7.

This sequence joins TRBV30 and TRBJ1-6; D remains ambiguous. V gave up 5 bases and J gave up 10 bases, with 18 bases separating them. The CDR3 has 14 residues. The germline V gene has CDR1 GTSNPN and CDR2 SVGIG (reference sequence). The CDR3 here is CAWALRDSPSPLHF. In DNA, the CDR3 is TGTGCCTGGGCCCTTAGGGATTCACCATCACCCCTCCACTTT.

V is TRBV4-1 and J is TRBJ2-3; D may match TRBD1 or TRBD2 (7 bases each). CDR1 is MGHRA and CDR2 is YSYEKL in the germline V gene. The CDR3 spans 17 residues. The V and J ends lost 1 base and 9 bases respectively, with 23 bases between them. CDR3 coding DNA: TGCGCCAGCAGCCAAGTAAGGGCAGGGGGGGCTATAAGGACGCAGTATTTT. Encoded protein: CASSQVRAGGAIRTQYF.